Listed below are T cell receptor beta chains from one sample, sequenced in a study of vaccination and CD4 T cells after COVID-19. The antigens for these receptors are not known. From the PCR reads, TCRdb called clonotypes with MiXCR, one entry per CDR3 protein. The sample gives more than 13,000 distinct CDR3 sequences, just over 20% of which show up once; 9% to 15% is in the top ten. Sequenced material: CD4+ T cells from blood, cultured in vitro, taken before SARS-CoV-2 vaccination. These receptors were obtained from a human donor who received a COVID-19 vaccine. Each CDR3 is given with its conserved first and last residue. The D gene is left open where the match is weak. For some rows the clone size is stated as once, few or many, or as a class when expanded; others skip it.

size,D,J,V,CDR3,DNA
few,-,TRBJ1-1,TRBV6-1,CATGRTRLNTEAFF,TGTGCCACCGGACGAACTCGCTTGAACACTGAAGCTTTCTTT
few,-,TRBJ1-2,TRBV5-1,CASSFEANYGYTF,TGCGCCAGCAGCTTCGAAGCTAACTATGGCTACACCTTC
few,-,TRBJ2-4,TRBV20-1,CSARDFGGRRDIQYF,TGCAGTGCTAGAGATTTCGGGGGGCGGAGGGACATTCAGTACTTC
few,TRBD2,TRBJ2-3,TRBV28,CASSSTRSGGATDTQYF,TGTGCCAGCAGTTCTACCCGTAGCGGGGGGGCCACAGATACGCAGTATTTT
-,-,TRBJ1-4,TRBV10-3,CAISPAGRQEKLFF,TGTGCCATCAGCCCGGCTGGGCGGCAGGAAAAACTGTTTTTT
-,-,TRBJ2-7,TRBV5-4,CASSLTGQGRVGEQYF,TGTGCCAGCAGCTTGACCGGTCAGGGGAGAGTTGGCGAGCAGTACTTC
-,-,TRBJ2-7,TRBV10-3,CATTRSQGWEQYF,TGTGCCACGACGCGGTCACAGGGCTGGGAGCAGTACTTC
few,-,TRBJ2-4,TRBV24-1,CATSDSGRADIQYF,TGTGCCACCAGTGATTCGGGCAGGGCGGACATTCAGTACTTC
few,TRBD1,TRBJ2-5,TRBV6-1,CASSRGSGTGGEETQYF,TGTGCCAGCAGTAGGGGATCCGGGACAGGGGGCGAAGAGACCCAGTACTTC
few,-,TRBJ2-2,TRBV4-2,CASSTGNRNTGELFF,TGTGCCAGCAGCACGGGAAACAGGAACACCGGGGAGCTGTTTTTT
-,-,TRBJ1-1,TRBV12-3/TRBV12-4,CASTLGGRLAEAFF,TGTGCCAGCACCCTTGGGGGACGATTGGCTGAAGCTTTCTTT
-,TRBD2,TRBJ2-3,TRBV12-3/TRBV12-4,CASTTGTSGGKQYF,TGTGCCAGCACCACCGGGACTAGCGGGGGAAAGCAGTATTTT
-,TRBD1,TRBJ2-3,TRBV6-2/TRBV6-3,CASSPRSTGVDTQYF,TGTGCCAGCAGTCCCCGGTCGACAGGGGTAGATACGCAGTATTTT
-,-,TRBJ1-2,TRBV12-3/TRBV12-4,CASSLGDLSGYTF,TGTGCCAGCAGTTTGGGGGACCTCTCTGGCTACACCTTC
few,-,TRBJ2-7,TRBV20-1,CSADKTDYEQYF,TGCAGTGCGGATAAGACAGACTACGAGCAGTACTTC
-,TRBD2,TRBJ2-3,TRBV4-2,CASSPAASGGDTQYF,TGTGCCAGCAGTCCGGCGGCTAGCGGGGGGGATACGCAGTATTTT
-,-,TRBJ2-2,TRBV5-4,CASSPQGENTGELFF,TGTGCCAGCAGCCCACAGGGAGAGAACACCGGGGAGCTGTTTTTT
few,TRBD1,TRBJ1-2,TRBV12-3/TRBV12-4,CASSPRRGGQGDYGYTF,TGTGCCAGCAGTCCTCGTCGAGGCGGACAGGGAGACTATGGCTACACCTTC
-,TRBD1,TRBJ2-3,TRBV10-3,CATQGAGDTQYF,TGTGCCACACAGGGGGCGGGAGATACGCAGTATTTT
-,-,TRBJ2-2,TRBV19,CATFLVDRSELFF,TGTGCCACCTTTCTTGTTGACCGATCAGAGCTGTTTTTT
-,-,TRBJ1-5,TRBV19,CASSTARQSNQPQHF,TGTGCCAGTAGTACCGCCCGACAAAGCAATCAGCCCCAGCATTTT
medium-sized,-,TRBJ1-2,TRBV6-5,CASSYSQGTGYTF,TGTGCCAGCAGTTACTCTCAGGGTACTGGCTACACCTTC